This T cell receptor (beta chain) was documented in a study of blood T cell repertoires in COVID-19. Study in general: From T cells, B-cell-depleted T cells, or PBMCs came the material, which was cDNA or gDNA.

In germline, CDR1 is MNHEY, CDR2 SVGAGI. This CDR3 spans 14 amino acids. J lost 6 bases, V lost 0 bases, and 2 bases had no gene match. This clone was recorded once. Original analysis: Reference gene primer amplification yielded estimated nucleated cell counts. Produced via immunoSEQ multiplex PCR; TCRdb's table is partial and in-frame only. Clone size and the V and J calls come from that table; the DNA yielded D and trimming. The sample includes roughly 280,000 clones, 85% to 90% seen only once; the top ten take roughly 10%. Source material: peripheral blood. The rearrangement joins TRBV6-5 to TRBJ2-7; 10 bases are a match to TRBD1. The source is a woman aged 25 to 45 with COVID-19, enrolled during active disease. In nucleotides, the CDR3 is TGTGCCAGCAGTTACTCCGGGACAGGGGCCGAGCAGTACTTC. Its translation: CASSYSGTGAEQYF.